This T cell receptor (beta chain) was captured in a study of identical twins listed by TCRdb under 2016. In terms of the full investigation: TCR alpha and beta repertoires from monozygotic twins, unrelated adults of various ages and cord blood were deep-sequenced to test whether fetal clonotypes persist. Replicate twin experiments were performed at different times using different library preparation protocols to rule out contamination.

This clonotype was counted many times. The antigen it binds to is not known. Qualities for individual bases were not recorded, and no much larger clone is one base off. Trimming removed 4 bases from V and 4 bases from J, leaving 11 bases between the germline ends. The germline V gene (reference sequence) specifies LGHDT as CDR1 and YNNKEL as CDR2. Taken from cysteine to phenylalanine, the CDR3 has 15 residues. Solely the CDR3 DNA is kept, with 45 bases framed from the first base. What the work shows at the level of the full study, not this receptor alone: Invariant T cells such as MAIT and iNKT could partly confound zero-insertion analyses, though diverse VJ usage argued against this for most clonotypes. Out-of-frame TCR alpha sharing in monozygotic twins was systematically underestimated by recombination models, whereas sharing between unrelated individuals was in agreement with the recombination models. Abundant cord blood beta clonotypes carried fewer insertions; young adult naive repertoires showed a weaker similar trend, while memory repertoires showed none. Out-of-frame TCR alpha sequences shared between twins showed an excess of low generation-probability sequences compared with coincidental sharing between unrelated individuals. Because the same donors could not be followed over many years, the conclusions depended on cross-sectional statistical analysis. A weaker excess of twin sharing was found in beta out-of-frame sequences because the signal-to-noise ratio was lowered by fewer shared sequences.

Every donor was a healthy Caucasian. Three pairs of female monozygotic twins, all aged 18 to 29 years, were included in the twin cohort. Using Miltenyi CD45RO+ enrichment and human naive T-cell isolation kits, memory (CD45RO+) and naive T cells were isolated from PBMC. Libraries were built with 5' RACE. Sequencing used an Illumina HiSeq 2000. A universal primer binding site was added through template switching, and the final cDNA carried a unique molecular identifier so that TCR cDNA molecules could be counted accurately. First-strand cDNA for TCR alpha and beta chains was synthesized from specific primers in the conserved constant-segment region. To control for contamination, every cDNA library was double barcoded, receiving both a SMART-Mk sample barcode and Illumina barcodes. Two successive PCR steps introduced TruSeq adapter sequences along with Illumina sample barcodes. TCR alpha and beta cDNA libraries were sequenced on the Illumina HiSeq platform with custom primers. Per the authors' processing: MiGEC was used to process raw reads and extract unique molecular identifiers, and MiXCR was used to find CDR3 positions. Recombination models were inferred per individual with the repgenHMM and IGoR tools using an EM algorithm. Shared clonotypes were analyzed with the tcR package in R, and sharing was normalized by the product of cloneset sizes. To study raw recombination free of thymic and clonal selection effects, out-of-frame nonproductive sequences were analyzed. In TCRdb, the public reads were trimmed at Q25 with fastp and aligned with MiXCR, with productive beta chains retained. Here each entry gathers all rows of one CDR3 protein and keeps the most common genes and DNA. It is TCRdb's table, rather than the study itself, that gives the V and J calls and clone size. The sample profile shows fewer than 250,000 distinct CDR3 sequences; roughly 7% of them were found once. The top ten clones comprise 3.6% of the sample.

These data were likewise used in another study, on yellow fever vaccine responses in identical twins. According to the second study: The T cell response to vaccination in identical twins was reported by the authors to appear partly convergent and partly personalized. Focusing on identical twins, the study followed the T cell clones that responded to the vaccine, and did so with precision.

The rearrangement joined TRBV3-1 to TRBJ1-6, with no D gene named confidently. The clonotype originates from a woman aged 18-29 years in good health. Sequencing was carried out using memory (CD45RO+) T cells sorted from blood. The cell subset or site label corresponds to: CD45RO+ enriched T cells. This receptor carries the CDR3 CASSPGRNYNSPLHF. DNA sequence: TGTGCCAGCAGCCCAGGACGGAATTATAATTCACCCCTCCACTTT. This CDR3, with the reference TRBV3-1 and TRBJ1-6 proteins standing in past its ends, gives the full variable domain DTAVSQTPKYLVTQMGNDKSIKCEQNLGHDTMYWYKQDSKKFLKIMFSYNNKELIINETVPNRFSPKSPDKAHLNLHINSLELGDSAVYFCASSPGRNYNSPLHFGNGTRLTVT.